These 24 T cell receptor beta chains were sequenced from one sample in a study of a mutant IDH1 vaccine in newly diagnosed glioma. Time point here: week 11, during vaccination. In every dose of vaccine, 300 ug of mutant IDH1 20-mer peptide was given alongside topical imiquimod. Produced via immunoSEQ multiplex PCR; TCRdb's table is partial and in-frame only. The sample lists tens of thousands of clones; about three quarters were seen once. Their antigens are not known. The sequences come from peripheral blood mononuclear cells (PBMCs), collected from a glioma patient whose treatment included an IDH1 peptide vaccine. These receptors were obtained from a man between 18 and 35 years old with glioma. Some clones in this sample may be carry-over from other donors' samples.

As DNA, the CDR3 is TGTGCCAGCAATCTCCCCCGGACAGGGGTCGCCGGGGAGCTGTTTTTT. This sequence encodes CASNLPRTGVAGELFF. The chain links TRBV5-8 to TRBJ2-2; 9 nucleotides agree with TRBD1. Looked up from germline, CDR1 is SGHTS and CDR2 is YDEGEE. The ends lost 6 bases at V and 6 bases at J; junction bases unmatched: 12. This CDR3 contains 16 residues.

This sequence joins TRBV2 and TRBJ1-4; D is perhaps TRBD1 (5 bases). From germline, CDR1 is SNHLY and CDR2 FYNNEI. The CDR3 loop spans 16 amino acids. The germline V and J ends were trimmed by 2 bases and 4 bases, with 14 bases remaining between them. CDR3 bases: TGTGCCAGCAGTGAAAGGATCGGGGGGGTTAATGAAAAACTGTTTTTT. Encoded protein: CASSERIGGVNEKLFF.

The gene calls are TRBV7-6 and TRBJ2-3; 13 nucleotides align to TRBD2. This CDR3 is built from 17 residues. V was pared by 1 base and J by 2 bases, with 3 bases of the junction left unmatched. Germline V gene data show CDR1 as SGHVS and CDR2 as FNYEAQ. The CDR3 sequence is CASSLGTSGSLTDTQYF. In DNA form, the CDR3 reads TGTGCCAGCAGCTTAGGGACTAGCGGGAGCCTCACAGATACGCAGTATTTT.

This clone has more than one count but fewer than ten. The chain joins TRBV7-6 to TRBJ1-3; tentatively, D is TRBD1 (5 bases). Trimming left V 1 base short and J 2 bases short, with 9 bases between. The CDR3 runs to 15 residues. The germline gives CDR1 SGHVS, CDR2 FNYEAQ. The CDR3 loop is CASSLESGTGNTIYF. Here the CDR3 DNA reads TGTGCCAGCAGCTTAGAGTCAGGGACTGGAAACACCATATATTTT.

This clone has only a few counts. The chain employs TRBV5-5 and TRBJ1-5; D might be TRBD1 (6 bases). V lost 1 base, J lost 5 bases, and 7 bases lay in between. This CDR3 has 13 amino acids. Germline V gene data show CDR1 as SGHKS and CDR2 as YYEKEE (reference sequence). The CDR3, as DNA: TGTGCCAGCAGCTTGAACAGGGATCAGCCCCAGCATTTT. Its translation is CASSLNRDQPQHF.

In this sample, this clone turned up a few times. CDR3 sequence: CASSDGPFWTGPYEQYF. CDR3 coding DNA: TGTGCCAGCAGTGACGGACCCTTTTGGACAGGGCCCTACGAGCAGTACTTC. The chain employs TRBV6-4 and TRBJ2-7, with TRBD1 identical over 8 bases. In germline, CDR1 is MRHNA, CDR2 SNTAGT. Losses at the gene ends were 2 bases for V and 2 bases for J; bases not matched to a gene: 11. This CDR3 has 17 residues.

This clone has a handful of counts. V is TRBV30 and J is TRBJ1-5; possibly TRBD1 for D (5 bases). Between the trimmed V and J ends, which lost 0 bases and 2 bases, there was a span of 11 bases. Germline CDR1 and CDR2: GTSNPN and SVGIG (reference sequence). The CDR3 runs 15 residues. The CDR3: CAWSVGGRGNQPQHF. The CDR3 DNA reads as TGTGCCTGGAGTGTAGGTGGCAGGGGCAATCAGCCCCAGCATTTT. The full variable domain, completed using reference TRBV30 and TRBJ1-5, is SQTIHQWPATLVQPVGSPLSLECTVEGTSNPNLYWYRQAAGRGLQLLFYSVGIGQISSEVPQNLSASRPQDRQFILSSKKLLLSDSGFYLCAWSVGGRGNQPQHFGDGTRLSIL.

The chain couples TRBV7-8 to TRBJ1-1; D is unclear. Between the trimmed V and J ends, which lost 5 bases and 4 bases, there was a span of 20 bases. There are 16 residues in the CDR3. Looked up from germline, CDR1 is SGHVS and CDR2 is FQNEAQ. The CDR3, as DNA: TGTGCCAGCAGCGTCAGGTTTGGAGCAGAGGGCACTGAAGCTTTCTTT. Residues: CASSVRFGAEGTEAFF.

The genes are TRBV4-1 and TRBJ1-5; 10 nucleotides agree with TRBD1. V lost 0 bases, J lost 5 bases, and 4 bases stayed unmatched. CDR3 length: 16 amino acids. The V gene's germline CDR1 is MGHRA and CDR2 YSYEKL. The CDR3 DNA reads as TGCGCCAGCAGCCAAGAACCGACAGGGGGCCATCAGCCCCAGCATTTT. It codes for CASSQEPTGGHQPQHF.

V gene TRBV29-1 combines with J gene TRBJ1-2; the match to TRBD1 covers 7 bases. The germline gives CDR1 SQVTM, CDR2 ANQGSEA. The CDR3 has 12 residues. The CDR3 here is CSVHRGFDGYTF. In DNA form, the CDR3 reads TGCAGTGTTCACAGGGGATTCGATGGCTACACCTTC.

The CDR3 region is CASSGSGTGEDEQYF. The CDR3 region has the DNA TGTGCCAGCAGCGGTTCCGGGACAGGGGAGGACGAGCAGTACTTC. The chain couples TRBV9 to TRBJ2-7; 10 bases agree with TRBD1. The CDR3 extends over 15 amino acids. Germline lookup yields CDR1 SGDLS and CDR2 YYNGEE. The ends lost 3 bases at V and 5 bases at J; junction bases unmatched: 8.

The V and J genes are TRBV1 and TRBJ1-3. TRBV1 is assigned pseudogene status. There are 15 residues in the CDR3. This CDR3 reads CTSSQWVFSGNTIYF. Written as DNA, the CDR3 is TGCACCAGCAGCCAATGGGTCTTCTCTGGAAACACCATATATTTT.

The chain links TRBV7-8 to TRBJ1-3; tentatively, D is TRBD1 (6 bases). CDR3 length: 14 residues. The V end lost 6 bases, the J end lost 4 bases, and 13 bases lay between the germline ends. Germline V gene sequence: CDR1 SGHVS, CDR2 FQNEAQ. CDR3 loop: CASRRGGEGNTIYF. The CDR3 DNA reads TGTGCCAGCAGAAGGGGGGGAGAAGGAAACACCATATATTTT.

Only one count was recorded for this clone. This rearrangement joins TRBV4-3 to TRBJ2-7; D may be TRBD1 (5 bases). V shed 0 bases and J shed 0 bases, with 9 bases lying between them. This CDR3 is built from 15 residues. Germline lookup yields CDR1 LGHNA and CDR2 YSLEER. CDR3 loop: CASSQEIRVSYEQYF. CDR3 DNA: TGCGCCAGCAGCCAAGAGATCAGGGTCTCCTACGAGCAGTACTTC.

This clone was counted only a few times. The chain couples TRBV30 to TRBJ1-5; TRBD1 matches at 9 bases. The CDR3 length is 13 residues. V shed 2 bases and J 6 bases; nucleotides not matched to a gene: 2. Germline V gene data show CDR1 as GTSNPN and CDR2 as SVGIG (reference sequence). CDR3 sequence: CAWSRTGAQPQHF. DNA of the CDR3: TGTGCCTGGAGTAGGACAGGGGCTCAGCCCCAGCATTTT.

In DNA form, the CDR3 reads TGCGCCAGCAGCCAACCGGACAGGGGAAATGAAAAACTGTTTTTT. Its protein is CASSQPDRGNEKLFF. The chain joins TRBV4-1 to TRBJ1-4; 9 positions match TRBD1. Germline V CDR1 and CDR2: MGHRA, YSYEKL. Trimming cost V 2 bases and J 5 bases; bases outside gene matches: 3. The CDR3 loop spans 15 amino acids.

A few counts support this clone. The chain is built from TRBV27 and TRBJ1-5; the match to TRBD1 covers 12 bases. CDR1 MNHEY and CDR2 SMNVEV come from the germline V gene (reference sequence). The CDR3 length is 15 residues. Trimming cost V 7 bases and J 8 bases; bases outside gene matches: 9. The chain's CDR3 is CASTQSGTGGKPQHF. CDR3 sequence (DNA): TGTGCCAGCACCCAATCAGGGACAGGGGGCAAGCCCCAGCATTTT.

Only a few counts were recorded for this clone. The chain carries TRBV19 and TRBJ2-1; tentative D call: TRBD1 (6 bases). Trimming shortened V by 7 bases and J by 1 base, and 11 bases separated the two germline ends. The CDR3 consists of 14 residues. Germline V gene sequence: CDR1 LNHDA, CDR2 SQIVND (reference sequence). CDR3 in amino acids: CASTTGVSYNEQFF. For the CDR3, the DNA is TGTGCCAGTACGACAGGAGTTTCCTACAATGAGCAGTTCTTC.

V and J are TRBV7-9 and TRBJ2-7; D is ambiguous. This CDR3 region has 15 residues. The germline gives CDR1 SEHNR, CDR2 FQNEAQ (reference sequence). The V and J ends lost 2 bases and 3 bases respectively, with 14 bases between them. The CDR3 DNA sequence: TGTGCCAGCAGCTTAAGCACAGTCGATCGCTACGAGCAGTACTTC. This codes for CASSLSTVDRYEQYF.

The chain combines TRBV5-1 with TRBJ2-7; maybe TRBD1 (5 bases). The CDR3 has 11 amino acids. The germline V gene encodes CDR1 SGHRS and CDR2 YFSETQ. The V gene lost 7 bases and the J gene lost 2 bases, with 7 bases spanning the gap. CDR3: CASQGPYEQYF. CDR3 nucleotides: TGCGCCAGCCAGGGCCCCTACGAGCAGTACTTC.

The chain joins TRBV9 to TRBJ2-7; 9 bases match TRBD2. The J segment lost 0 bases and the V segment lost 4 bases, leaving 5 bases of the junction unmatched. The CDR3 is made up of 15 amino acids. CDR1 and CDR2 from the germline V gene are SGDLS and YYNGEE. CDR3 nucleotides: TGTGCCAGCAGCCAGACTAGCGGCAGCTCCTACGAGCAGTACTTC. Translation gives CASSQTSGSSYEQYF.

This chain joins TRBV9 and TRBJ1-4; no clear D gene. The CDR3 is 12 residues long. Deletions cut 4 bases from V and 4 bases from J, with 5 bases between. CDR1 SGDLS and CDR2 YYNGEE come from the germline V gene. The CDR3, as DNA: TGTGCCAGCAGCCTAGATAATGAAAAACTGTTTTTT. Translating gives CASSLDNEKLFF.

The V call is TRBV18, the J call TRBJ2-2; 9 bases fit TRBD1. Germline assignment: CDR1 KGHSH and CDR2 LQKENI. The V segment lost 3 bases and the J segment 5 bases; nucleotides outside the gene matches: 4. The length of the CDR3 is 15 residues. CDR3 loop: CASSPPGTGTGELFF. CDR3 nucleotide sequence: TGTGCCAGCTCACCCCCGGGGACAGGGACCGGGGAGCTGTTTTTT. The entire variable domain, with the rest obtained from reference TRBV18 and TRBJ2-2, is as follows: NAGVMQNPRHLVRRRGQEARLRCSPMKGHSHVYWYRQLPEEGLKFMVYLQKENIIDESGMPKERFSAEFPKEGPSILRIQQVVRGDSAAYFCASSPPGTGTGELFFGEGSRLTVL.

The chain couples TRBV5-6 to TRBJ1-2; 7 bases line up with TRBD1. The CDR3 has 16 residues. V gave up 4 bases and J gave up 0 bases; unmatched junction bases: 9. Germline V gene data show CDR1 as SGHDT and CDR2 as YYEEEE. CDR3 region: CASSTFRTGSNYGYTF. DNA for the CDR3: TGTGCCAGCAGCACATTCCGGACAGGATCTAACTATGGCTACACCTTC.